This is a list of T cell receptor beta chains from one sample in a study of blood T cell repertoires in COVID-19. Here immunoSEQ multiplex PCR was the method, and the copy in TCRdb shows in-frame clones only, minus some. Among about 280,000 clones listed, roughly 89% were seen once. Sequences were obtained from peripheral blood. The receptors were sampled from a woman between 40 and 50 years old who had recovered from COVID-19. Each CDR3 is given with its conserved first and last residue. A D gene is named only where the DNA matches it firmly. The size of a clone is reported for some rows only, either as once, few or many, or as a class for expanded clones.

>TRBV24-1|NA|TRBJ2-2|NA
TGTGCCACCAGGGCAGGGACGAACACCGGGGAGCTGTTTTTT
CATRAGTNTGELFF
>TRBV5-1|NA|TRBJ2-7|TRBD1
TGCGCCAGCAGCCCGTTGACAGGGAGCTCCTACGAGCAGTACTTC
CASSPLTGSSYEQYF
>TRBV19|NA|TRBJ1-4|NA
TGTGCCAGTAGTATGACGGCGGTAGGTGAAAAACTGTTTTTT
CASSMTAVGEKLFF
>TRBV7-6|NA|TRBJ2-1|TRBD2
TGTGCCAGCAGCGCGAGGGGACTAGCGGGAGGCAATGAGCAGTTCTTC
CASSARGLAGGNEQFF
>TRBV14|NA|TRBJ2-3|TRBD2
TGTGCCAGCAGCCTCCGACTAGCCTTCACAGATACGCAGTATTTT
CASSLRLAFTDTQYF
>TRBV30|NA|TRBJ2-7|TRBD2
TGTGCCTGGAGAGTTAGCGGGAGGTACGAGCAGTACTTC
CAWRVSGRYEQYF
>TRBV27|NA|TRBJ2-1|NA
TGTGCCAGCAGGCCGGGGTGGGTCTCCTACAATGAGCAGTTCTTC
CASRPGWVSYNEQFF
>TRBV28|NA|TRBJ2-3|NA
TGTGCCAGCACCTTGCTAGGGCTAGCGAATACGCAGTATTTT
CASTLLGLANTQYF
>TRBV5-4|NA|TRBJ1-1|TRBD1
TGTGCCAGCAGCCCCGAGGACAGGGGACTTGCTGAAGCTTTCTTT
CASSPEDRGLAEAFF
>TRBV5-6|NA|TRBJ2-7|TRBD1
TGTGCCAGCAGCTCGACAGGGGGGGACTACGAGCAGTACTTC
CASSSTGGDYEQYF
>TRBV5-6|NA|TRBJ2-1|TRBD2
TGTGCCAGCGAGGGACTAGCGGACCTGAGCAATGAGCAGTTCTTC
CASEGLADLSNEQFF
>TRBV30|NA|TRBJ1-2|NA
TGTGCCTGGAGTGTAGGGGGGGCGGGTGGCTACACCTTC
CAWSVGGAGGYTF
>TRBV10-3|NA|TRBJ1-2|NA
TGTGCCACAGAAGACCGGGAGATAGGCTATGGCTACACCTTC
CATEDREIGYGYTF
>TRBV12-3/TRBV12-4|NA|TRBJ2-5|TRBD2
TGTGCCTCTCGGGCGGGAGGGTCAGAGACCCAGTACTTC
CASRAGGSETQYF
>TRBV11-3|NA|TRBJ2-4|TRBD2
TGTGCCAGCAGCTTAGACAGCGGGAGGGCCGACAAAAACATTCAGTACTTC
CASSLDSGRADKNIQYF
>TRBV18|NA|TRBJ2-3|TRBD1
TGTGCCAGCTCACCCCGGACAGGGACAGATACGCAGTATTTT
CASSPRTGTDTQYF
>TRBV19|NA|TRBJ2-1|TRBD2
TGTGCCAGTAGTCGGGCGGGAGGGCCCTACAATGAGCAGTTCTTC
CASSRAGGPYNEQFF
>TRBV7-9|NA|TRBJ2-7|TRBD1
TGTGCCAGCAGCTTATCCGAGATGGAGCGGGACAGGGTTTACTCCGAGCAGTACTTC
CASSLSEMERDRVYSEQYF
>TRBV7-2|NA|TRBJ2-7|TRBD2
TGTGCCAGCAGCTTAAAGGTCGGGAGGGCCAGTTTGGAGCAGTACTTC
CASSLKVGRASLEQYF
>TRBV10-3|NA|TRBJ1-4|NA
TGTGCCATCAGTTCAATGGGACAACCGAATGAAAAACTGTTTTTT
CAISSMGQPNEKLFF
>TRBV30|NA|TRBJ2-7|TRBD2
TGTGCCTGGAGGCGGGAGGGCCCCTACGAGCAGTACTTC
CAWRREGPYEQYF
>TRBV30|NA|TRBJ2-1|TRBD2
TGTGCCTGGATGGGAGGGTATGAGCAGTTCTTC
CAWMGGYEQFF
>TRBV14|few|TRBJ1-6|NA
TGTGCCAGCAGCCAAGGACAGTATAATTCACCCCTCCACTTT
CASSQGQYNSPLHF
>TRBV5-4|NA|TRBJ2-2|TRBD2
TGTGCCAGCAGCCTCGGACTAGCGGGAGGGAACACCGGGGAGCTGTTTTTT
CASSLGLAGGNTGELFF
>TRBV7-3|NA|TRBJ2-1|TRBD2
TGTGCCAGCAGCCCTATAGCGGGGGGTTACAATGAGCAGTTCTTC
CASSPIAGGYNEQFF
>TRBV19|NA|TRBJ2-7|TRBD1
TGTGCCAGTAGTCCTGACAGGGGGCCCTACGAGCAGTACTTC
CASSPDRGPYEQYF
>TRBV28|NA|TRBJ1-3|NA
TGTGCCAGCAGTTCTGCTGGAAACACCATATATTTT
CASSSAGNTIYF
>TRBV30|NA|TRBJ2-7|TRBD2
TGTGCCTGGAGTCGGGCCAGGACTAGCGGTACCTACGAGCAGTACTTC
CAWSRARTSGTYEQYF
>TRBV5-1|NA|TRBJ2-5|TRBD1
TGCGCCAGCAGTTCCGGGACAGGGGGATTATGGGCTTCGGAGACCCAGTACTTC
CASSSGTGGLWASETQYF
>TRBV7-8|once|TRBJ2-1|TRBD2
TGTGCCAGCAGCAAAGCAGCTAGCGGGAGGAAAAATGAGCAGTTCTTC
CASSKAASGRKNEQFF
>TRBV24-1|NA|TRBJ1-5|TRBD1
TGTGCCACCGGCAAACCAATACGGGGACAGGGGCCGAGGAATCAGCCCCAGCATTTT
CATGKPIRGQGPRNQPQHF
>TRBV4-1|few|TRBJ1-1|NA
TGCGCCAGCAGCCAAGTGGCAGGCCTTGAAGCTTTCTTT
CASSQVAGLEAFF
>TRBV18|NA|TRBJ2-7|NA
TGTGCCAGCTCACTTGTGCGAGCTGCCTACGAGCAGTACTTC
CASSLVRAAYEQYF
>TRBV15|few|TRBJ2-5|NA
TGTGCCACCAGCAGATTCAGCCAAGAGACCCAGTACTTC
CATSRFSQETQYF
>TRBV4-1|NA|TRBJ1-1|TRBD1
TGCGCCAGCAGCCAAGGGGACAGGAACACTGAAGCTTTCTTT
CASSQGDRNTEAFF
>TRBV29-1|NA|TRBJ2-7|NA
TGCAGCGTTGTATTGCGGGACGGAGCCTACGAGCAGTACTTC
CSVVLRDGAYEQYF
>TRBV2|once|TRBJ2-3|NA
TGTGCCAGCAGTGAGGACAGCTCTAGCACAGATACGCAGTATTTT
CASSEDSSSTDTQYF
>TRBV7-2|NA|TRBJ2-1|TRBD2
TGTGCCAGCAGCGTTGGCCCTAGCGGGGGCTACAATGAGCAGTTCTTC
CASSVGPSGGYNEQFF
>TRBV7-6|NA|TRBJ2-7|TRBD1
TGTGCCAGCAGCTTAGGGCAGGGGGTCGACGAGCAGTACTTC
CASSLGQGVDEQYF
>TRBV25-1|NA|TRBJ2-3|NA
TGTGCCAGCAACGGAGATACGCAGTATTTT
CASNGDTQYF
>TRBV28|NA|TRBJ2-7|TRBD1
TGTGCCAGCAGACCAACGACAGGGGGCTCCTACGAGCAGTACTTC
CASRPTTGGSYEQYF
>TRBV6-6|NA|TRBJ1-1|NA
TGTGCCAGCAGTTACGAGACTGTGAACACTGAAGCTTTCTTT
CASSYETVNTEAFF
>TRBV2|many|TRBJ1-1|TRBD1
TGTGCCAGCAGAACCGGGACAGGGGCTTGGACTGAAGCTTTCTTT
CASRTGTGAWTEAFF
>TRBV6-2/TRBV6-3|NA|TRBJ2-7|NA
TGTGCCAGCAGTTACGAAAGGAGGGATTACGAGCAGTACTTC
CASSYERRDYEQYF
>TRBV4-1|NA|TRBJ1-1|NA
TGCGCCAGCAGCCAAGCGCGGGTTACGCACACTGAAGCTTTCTTT
CASSQARVTHTEAFF